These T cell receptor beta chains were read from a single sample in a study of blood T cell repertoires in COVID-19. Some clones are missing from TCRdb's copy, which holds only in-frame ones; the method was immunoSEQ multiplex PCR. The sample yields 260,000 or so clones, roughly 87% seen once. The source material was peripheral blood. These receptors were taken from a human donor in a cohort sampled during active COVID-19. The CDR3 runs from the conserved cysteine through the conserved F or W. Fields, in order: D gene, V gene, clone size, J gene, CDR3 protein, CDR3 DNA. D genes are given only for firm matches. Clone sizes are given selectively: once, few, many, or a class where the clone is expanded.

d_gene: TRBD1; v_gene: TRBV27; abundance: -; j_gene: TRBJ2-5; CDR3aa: CASSLGTDIQETQYF; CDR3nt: TGTGCCAGCAGCCTGGGGACAGATATACAAGAGACCCAGTACTTC
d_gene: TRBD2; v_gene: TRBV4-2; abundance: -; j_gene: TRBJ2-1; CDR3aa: CASSQAASGRPGYNEQFF; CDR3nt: TGTGCCAGCAGCCAAGCCGCTAGCGGGAGGCCGGGTTACAATGAGCAGTTCTTC
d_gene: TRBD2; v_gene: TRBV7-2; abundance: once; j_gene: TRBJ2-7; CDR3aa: CASSLVFGGYEQYF; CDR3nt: TGTGCCAGCAGCTTAGTGTTCGGGGGGTACGAGCAGTACTTC
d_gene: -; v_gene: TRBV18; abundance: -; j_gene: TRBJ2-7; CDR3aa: CASSASRSYEQYF; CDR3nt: TGTGCCAGCTCCGCATCCAGGTCCTACGAGCAGTACTTC
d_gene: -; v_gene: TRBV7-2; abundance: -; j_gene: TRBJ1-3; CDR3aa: CASSPRGGPRNTIYF; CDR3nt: TGTGCCAGCAGCCCTCGGGGGGGGCCTCGAAACACCATATATTTT
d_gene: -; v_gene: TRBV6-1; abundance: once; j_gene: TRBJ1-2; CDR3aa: CASSDLQGGAYGYTF; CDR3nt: TGTGCCAGCAGTGATCTACAGGGAGGGGCCTATGGCTACACCTTC
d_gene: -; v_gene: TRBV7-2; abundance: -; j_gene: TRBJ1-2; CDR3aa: CASSQEQGSYGYTF; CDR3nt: TGTGCCAGCAGCCAGGAACAGGGATCCTATGGCTACACCTTC
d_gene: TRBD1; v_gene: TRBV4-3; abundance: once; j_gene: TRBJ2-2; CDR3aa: CASSQYLQGAEVTGELFF; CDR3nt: TGCGCCAGCAGCCAGTACCTACAGGGGGCTGAGGTCACCGGGGAGCTGTTTTTT
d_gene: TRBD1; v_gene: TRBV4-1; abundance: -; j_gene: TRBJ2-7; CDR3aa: CASSQDGGQAFYEQYF; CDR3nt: TGCGCCAGCAGCCAAGATGGGGGACAGGCCTTTTACGAGCAGTACTTC
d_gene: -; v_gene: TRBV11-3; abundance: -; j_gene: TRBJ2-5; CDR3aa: CASSLGDTETQYF; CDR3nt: TGTGCCAGCAGCTTGGGGGACACGGAGACCCAGTACTTC
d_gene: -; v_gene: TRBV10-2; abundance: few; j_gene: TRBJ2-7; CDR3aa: CASSESVAEQYF; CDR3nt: TGCGCCAGCAGTGAGTCAGTAGCCGAGCAGTACTTC
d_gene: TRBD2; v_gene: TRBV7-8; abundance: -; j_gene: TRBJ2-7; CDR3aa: CASSLGLAGVWGEQYF; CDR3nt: TGTGCCAGCAGCTTGGGACTAGCGGGAGTCTGGGGCGAGCAGTACTTC
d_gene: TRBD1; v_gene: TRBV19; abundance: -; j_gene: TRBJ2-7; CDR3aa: CASSRGRTSYEQYF; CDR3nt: TGTGCCAGTAGCAGGGGGCGGACCTCCTACGAGCAGTACTTC
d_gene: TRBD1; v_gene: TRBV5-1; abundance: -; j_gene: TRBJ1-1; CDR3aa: CASSLVRGHTEAFF; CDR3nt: TGCGCCAGCAGCTTGGTCAGGGGGCACACTGAAGCTTTCTTT
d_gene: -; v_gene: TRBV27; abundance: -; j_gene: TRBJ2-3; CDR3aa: CASSHKGPTDTQYF; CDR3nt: TGTGCCAGCAGTCACAAGGGGCCCACAGATACGCAGTATTTT
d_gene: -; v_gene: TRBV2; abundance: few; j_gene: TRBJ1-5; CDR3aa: CAARTTWGQPQHF; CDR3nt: TGTGCCGCCCGGACAACCTGGGGTCAGCCCCAGCATTTT
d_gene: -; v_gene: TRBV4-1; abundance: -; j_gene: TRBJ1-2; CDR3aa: CASSQATRGFYGYTF; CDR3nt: TGCGCCAGCAGCCAAGCTACGCGGGGATTCTATGGCTACACCTTC
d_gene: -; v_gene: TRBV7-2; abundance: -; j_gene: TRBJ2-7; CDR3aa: CASSLEGLSYEQYF; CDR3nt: TGTGCCAGCAGCCTCGAGGGACTGTCCTACGAGCAGTACTTC
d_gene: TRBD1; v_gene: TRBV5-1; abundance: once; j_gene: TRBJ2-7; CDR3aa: CASSLANDRAYEQYF; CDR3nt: TGCGCCAGCAGCTTGGCCAATGACAGGGCCTACGAGCAGTACTTC
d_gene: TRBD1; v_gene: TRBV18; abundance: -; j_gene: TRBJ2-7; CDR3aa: CASSPPQGAVEQYF; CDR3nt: TGTGCCAGCTCACCCCCACAGGGGGCGGTCGAGCAGTACTTC
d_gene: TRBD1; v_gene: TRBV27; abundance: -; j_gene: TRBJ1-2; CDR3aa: CASSLRGLPSYGYTF; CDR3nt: TGTGCCAGCAGCCTTAGGGGGCTCCCCTCCTATGGCTACACCTTC
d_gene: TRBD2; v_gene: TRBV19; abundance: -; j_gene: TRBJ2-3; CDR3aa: CASRYSGGTDTQYF; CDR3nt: TGTGCCAGTCGATATAGCGGGGGCACAGATACGCAGTATTTT
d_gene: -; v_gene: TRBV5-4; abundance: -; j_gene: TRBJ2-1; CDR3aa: CASSLDAGREQFF; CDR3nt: TGTGCCAGCAGCTTGGACGCGGGGCGCGAGCAGTTCTTC
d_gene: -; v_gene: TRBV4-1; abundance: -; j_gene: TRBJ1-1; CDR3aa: CASSQGPRYNTEAFF; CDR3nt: TGCGCCAGCAGCCAAGGCCCGCGATATAACACTGAAGCTTTCTTT
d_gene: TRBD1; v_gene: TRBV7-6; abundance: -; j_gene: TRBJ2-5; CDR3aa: CASSPRTGLQETQYF; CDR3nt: TGTGCCAGCAGCCCCAGGACAGGGCTCCAAGAGACCCAGTACTTC